These 14 T cell receptor beta chains originate from one sample sequenced in a study of T-cell reconstitution after alpha-beta-depleted transplantation in children (dated by TCRdb to 2015 to 2016). Library preparation was by PCR. Sequenced on an Illumina HiSeq 2500. Molecular barcoding was employed in the preparation of TCR libraries, with unique molecular identifiers being used to normalize TCRbeta repertoire quantification. In TCRdb, the public reads were trimmed at Q25 with fastp and aligned with MiXCR, with productive beta chains retained. Each entry is one CDR3 protein sequence, shown with its most common DNA and genes. Present in this sample are 250,000 to 350,000 distinct CDR3 sequences, 9.9% of which were seen just once. Jointly, the top ten make up roughly a tenth of the sample. Source: PBMCs from the stem cell graft donor, taken from the stem cell graft. Receptor source: a human donor who donated a stem cell graft to a child with SCID.

This clonotype appeared a few times. In DNA, the CDR3 is TGTGCCAGCAGTTCCGTCTCTGCCTGGAGCTCCTATAATTCACCCCTCCACTTT. Translating gives CASSSVSAWSSYNSPLHF. The chain carries TRBV12-3 or TRBV12-4 and TRBJ1-6; the D is unclear. The CDR3 has 18 residues. The V gene lost 4 bases and the J gene lost 0 bases, with 16 bases spanning the gap.

This clonotype was observed a few times. This chain connects TRBV20-1 to TRBJ2-5, with 8 positions matching TRBD2. The germline V gene has CDR1 DFQATT and CDR2 SNEGSKA (reference sequence). V shed 5 bases and J 2 bases; nucleotides not matched to a gene: 16. The CDR3 has 17 amino acids. The CDR3 loop reads CSALRLAGGPWQETQYF. DNA of the CDR3: TGCAGTGCTCTGCGATTGGCGGGGGGCCCCTGGCAAGAGACCCAGTACTTC.

The sample holds many counts of this clonotype. For the CDR3, the DNA is TGTGCCAGCAGAAAGAACACTGAAGCTTTCTTT. Protein: CASRKNTEAFF. This chain joins TRBV2 and TRBJ1-1; D gene uncertain. Between the trimmed V and J ends, which lost 6 bases and 1 base, there was a span of 3 bases. The CDR3 extends over 11 amino acids. The germline V gene encodes CDR1 SNHLY and CDR2 FYNNEI.

There are a few counts of this clonotype. The chain employs TRBV11-2 and TRBJ2-1; TRBD1 matches 9 bases. Germline CDR1 SGHAT, CDR2 FQNNGV. Trimming cost V 4 bases and J 5 bases; bases outside gene matches: 3. The CDR3 contains 14 residues. Here the CDR3 reads CASSYWTGDNEQFF. CDR3 bases: TGTGCCAGCAGCTACTGGACAGGGGACAATGAGCAGTTCTTC.

The chain employs TRBV29-1 and TRBJ2-2; D might be TRBD1 or TRBD2, each matching 6 bases. CDR3 length equals 12 residues. Between the trimmed V and J ends, which lost 2 bases and 6 bases, there was a span of 7 bases. Germline CDR1 reads SQVTM; CDR2 reads ANQGSEA. The CDR3 DNA reads as TGCAGCGTTGAAAGGGGGGCCGGGGAGCTGTTTTTT. Its protein is CSVERGAGELFF.

This clonotype was counted at least ten times. V and J are TRBV7-9 and TRBJ1-1; maybe TRBD1 (5 bases). The CDR3 runs to 13 residues. Germline V gene data show CDR1 as SEHNR and CDR2 as FQNEAQ (reference sequence). Trimming took off 5 bases at V and 8 bases at J, with 15 bases between the two ends. CDR3 nucleotide sequence: TGTGCCAGCAGCGAAACCCGGACACCAGAAGCTTTCTTT. It is translated as CASSETRTPEAFF.

This clonotype appeared a few times. This sequence joins TRBV11-2 and TRBJ1-2; weak D call: TRBD1 (6 bases). V was shortened by 5 bases and J by 6 bases, with 16 bases between the two germline ends. The V gene's germline CDR1 is SGHAT and CDR2 FQNNGV. This CDR3 has 14 amino acids. The CDR3 DNA is TGTGCCAGCAGCGCAGCAGGGGTTAAGGATGGCTACACCTTC. This sequence encodes CASSAAGVKDGYTF. Combining the CDR3 with reference TRBV11-2 and TRBJ1-2 gives the whole variable domain EAGVAQSPRYKIIEKRQSVAFWCNPISGHATLYWYQQILGQGPKLLIQFQNNGVVDDSQLPKDRFSAERLKGVDSTLKIQPAKLEDSAVYLCASSAAGVKDGYTFGSGTRLTVV.

This clonotype has ten or more counts. V and J are TRBV27 and TRBJ2-3; TRBD1 matches at 11 bases. The J segment lost 3 bases and the V segment lost 5 bases, leaving 7 bases of the junction unmatched. CDR1 and CDR2 from the germline V gene are MNHEY and SMNVEV (reference sequence). This CDR3 has 16 residues. The CDR3: CASSPRDRGWTDTQYF. The CDR3 DNA reads as TGTGCCAGCAGTCCCCGGGACAGGGGGTGGACAGATACGCAGTATTTT.

The chain employs TRBV20-1 and TRBJ1-5; D may be TRBD1 (6 bases). Between the trimmed V and J ends, which lost 3 bases and 0 bases, there was a span of 9 bases. Germline CDR1 is DFQATT and CDR2 is SNEGSKA (reference sequence). The CDR3 covers 14 residues. The CDR3 region is CSASEGDSNQPQHF. As DNA, the CDR3 is TGCAGTGCTAGTGAGGGGGATAGCAATCAGCCCCAGCATTTT.

The chain couples TRBV6-2 or TRBV6-3 to TRBJ2-7; D unclear. Germline V gene lookup returns CDR1 MNHEY and CDR2 SVGEGT. V dropped 2 bases and J dropped 3 bases, with 5 bases sitting between them. The CDR3 runs to 12 residues. The CDR3 DNA reads as TGTGCCAGCAGTTACAACTTCTACGAGCAGTACTTC. Translating gives CASSYNFYEQYF.

This clonotype was detected only a few times. The chain is built from TRBV5-6 and TRBJ2-5; 14 bases line up with TRBD2. Trimming took 2 bases from V and 5 from J; bases not matched to a gene: 8. The CDR3 extends over 17 amino acids. CDR1 is SGHDT and CDR2 is YYEEEE in the germline V gene. The CDR3 bases are TGTGCCAGCAGCTTTCGACTAGCGGGGGGGCCGAGGGAGACCCAGTACTTC. Protein product: CASSFRLAGGPRETQYF.

This clonotype was counted ten times or more. The V gene is TRBV7-8, the J gene TRBJ1-1; maybe TRBD1 (5 bases). The V gene's germline CDR1 is SGHVS and CDR2 FQNEAQ. This CDR3 contains 13 residues. Trimming pared 3 bases from V and 4 bases from J, leaving 9 bases between. CDR3 in DNA: TGTGCCAGCAGCTTCGCGGGGGGCACTGAAGCTTTCTTT. It codes for CASSFAGGTEAFF.

Ten or more counts support this clonotype. V gene TRBV3-1 combines with J gene TRBJ2-1, with TRBD2 matching 11 bases. This CDR3 is built from 16 residues. CDR1 and CDR2 (germline): LGHDT, YNNKEL (reference sequence). J was trimmed by 10 bases and V by 0 bases; bases with no gene match: 8. Here the CDR3 reads CASSQDKGRTSGEQFF. In DNA, the CDR3 is TGTGCCAGCAGCCAAGATAAGGGGAGGACTAGCGGGGAGCAGTTCTTC.

The V call is TRBV20-1, the J call TRBJ1-5; TRBD1 is a possible D gene (5 bases). The germline V and J ends were trimmed by 6 bases and 3 bases, with 18 bases remaining between them. Germline V gene lookup returns CDR1 DFQATT and CDR2 SNEGSKA (reference sequence). The CDR3 spans 15 residues. CDR3 nucleotide sequence: TGCAGTGCCTTTTCACGGGAGGGGATCAATCAGCCCCAGCATTTT. Protein: CSAFSREGINQPQHF.